The 26 T cell receptor beta chains presented below share a single source sample, sequenced in a study of cytotoxic CD8 clonotypes in ibrutinib-treated CLL. Assay: immunoSEQ multiplex PCR; the TCRdb copy retains only in-frame clones and omits some. The table records about 200,000 clones, around 75% of them present only once. This sample comprised PBMCs, obtained after 12 months of ibrutinib treatment. The receptor source for this set is a human donor with chronic lymphocytic leukemia.

J is TRBJ2-7 and V is TRBV19; possibly TRBD1 for D (6 bases). Germline CDR1 reads LNHDA; CDR2 reads SQIVND (reference sequence). V was pared by 5 bases and J by 2 bases, with 13 bases between. This CDR3 comprises 14 residues. The CDR3 DNA reads TGTGCCAGTAGTTCTGGACAGATCACCTACGAGCAGTACTTC. As protein: CASSSGQITYEQYF.

The V and J genes are TRBV19 and TRBJ2-6; 9 nucleotides match TRBD1. Unmatched junction bases numbered 6, after V lost 3 bases and J lost 0 bases. Germline V lookup: CDR1 LNHDA, CDR2 SQIVND (reference sequence). The CDR3 loop spans 18 amino acids. CDR3 region: CASSMGTGTFSGANVLTF. The DNA of the CDR3 is TGTGCCAGTAGTATGGGGACAGGGACCTTCTCTGGGGCCAACGTCCTGACTTTC.

CDR3 sequence (DNA): TGTGCCAGCAGCTTGCAAAGCGGAGTCGAGCAGTACTTC. Encoded protein: CASSLQSGVEQYF. This chain uses TRBV5-6 with TRBJ2-7, with D tentatively TRBD2 (5 bases). From germline, CDR1 is SGHDT and CDR2 YYEEEE. Trimming took off 1 base at V and 6 bases at J, with 11 bases between the two ends. CDR3 size: 13 residues.

The chain links TRBV6-1 to TRBJ1-2; 8 nucleotides match TRBD1. J lost 5 bases, V lost 9 bases, and 8 bases had no gene match. This CDR3 is built from 13 residues. CDR1 and CDR2 from the germline V gene are MNHNS and SASEGT. The CDR3 protein is CASRTGRGYGYTF. The CDR3 nucleotides are TGTGCCAGTCGGACAGGGAGGGGGTATGGCTACACCTTC.

The gene calls are TRBV29-1 and TRBJ1-1; 8 positions agree with TRBD1. The CDR3 extends over 13 amino acids. V gave up 1 base and J gave up 10 bases; unmatched junction bases: 8. The germline V gene has CDR1 SQVTM and CDR2 ANQGSEA. This CDR3 is CSVEGARQGTAFF. In DNA form, the CDR3 reads TGCAGCGTTGAAGGGGCCCGACAGGGGACAGCTTTCTTT.

V and J are TRBV2 and TRBJ1-1; D is uncertain. Germline V CDR1 and CDR2: SNHLY, FYNNEI. Trimming took 3 bases from V and 0 from J, leaving 8 bases between them. This CDR3 has 14 amino acids. The CDR3 loop reads CASSDSALNTEAFF. CDR3 DNA: TGTGCCAGCAGTGATAGTGCATTGAACACTGAAGCTTTCTTT.

Remarks on this clone: The junction departs from the called germline gene at one end, perhaps through a read error. V and J are TRBV6-5 and TRBJ1-5, with D unclear. The CDR3 covers 16 residues. CDR1 and CDR2 (germline): MNHEY, SVGAGI. The CDR3 loop reads CASSHSRTVSNQPQHF. CDR3 in DNA: TGTGCCAGCAGTCACTCTAGAACAGTAAGCAATCAGCCCCAGCATTTT.

V is TRBV6-5 and J is TRBJ2-5; D might be TRBD2 (6 bases). With 5 bases removed from V and 5 bases from J, the gap between germline ends came to 15 bases. Germline CDR1 MNHEY, CDR2 SVGAGI. This CDR3 region has 14 residues. The CDR3 loop reads CASSTGLSVETQYF. Here the CDR3 DNA reads TGTGCCAGCAGTACGGGACTCTCCGTCGAGACCCAGTACTTC.

As concerns this clone: Other DNA sequences in the sample encode the same CDR3. V and J are TRBV29-1 and TRBJ2-3; 7 bases fit TRBD1. Germline loops: CDR1 SQVTM, CDR2 ANQGSEA. The CDR3 is 14 amino acids. Trimming removed 4 bases from V and 2 bases from J; junction bases left unmatched: 6. CDR3 sequence reads: CSVGAGGPTDTQYF. The CDR3 coding sequence is TGCAGCGTTGGGGCAGGGGGTCCCACAGATACGCAGTATTTT.

A few counts support this clone. The chain joins TRBV7-8 to TRBJ1-2; D is uncertain. CDR1 is SGHVS and CDR2 is FQNEAQ in the germline V gene. The CDR3 totals 12 residues. V was pared by 3 bases and J by 8 bases, with 10 bases between. The CDR3 loop is CASSFGPEGYTF. The CDR3 DNA sequence: TGTGCCAGCAGCTTCGGTCCCGAGGGCTACACCTTC.

This clone was seen only a few times. This chain uses TRBV4-3 with TRBJ2-7; TRBD2 might be the D (5 bases). Germline assignment: CDR1 LGHNA and CDR2 YSLEER. V shed 4 bases and J shed 4 bases, with 17 bases lying between them. The length of the CDR3 is 15 residues. CDR3 sequence (DNA): TGCGCCAGCAGCCCCCACGCGGGTCCTAGGTACGAGCAGTACTTC. Translated, it gives CASSPHAGPRYEQYF.

This chain connects TRBV1 to TRBJ2-3; the tabulated D call, TRBD2, remains unverified against the DNA. TRBV1 is an annotated pseudogene. This CDR3 is 20 amino acids long. CDR3 sequence (DNA): TGCACCAGCTTATGTTCTCCCTACGGGAGAAGGCCCACCACCACAGATACGCAGTATTTT. Encoded protein: CTSLCSPYGRRPTTTDTQYF.

The rearrangement links TRBV5-6 to TRBJ1-3; D not resolved. Germline CDR1 and CDR2: SGHDT and YYEEEE. V dropped 4 bases and J dropped 1 base, with 15 bases sitting between them. This CDR3 has 16 residues. The CDR3 reads CASSRVVEISGNTIYF. CDR3 sequence (DNA): TGTGCCAGCAGCCGGGTAGTGGAAATTTCTGGAAACACCATATATTTT. Complete variable domain (other parts from reference TRBV5-6 and TRBJ1-3): DAGVTQSPTHLIKTRGQQVTLRCSPKSGHDTVSWYQQALGQGPQFIFQYYEEEERQRGNFPDRFSGHQFPNYSSELNVNALLLGDSALYLCASSRVVEISGNTIYFGEGSWLTVV.

The chain is built from TRBV5-1 and TRBJ1-4; 7 nucleotides line up with TRBD1. CDR3 length: 16 amino acids. J gave up 0 bases and V 3 bases, and 5 bases lay outside the gene matches. Germline-derived CDR1 and CDR2 are SGHRS and YFSETQ. CDR3 nucleotides: TGCGCCAGCAGCTCGGGACAGAACCCAACTAATGAAAAACTGTTTTTT. Amino acid sequence: CASSSGQNPTNEKLFF.

This clone was detected only once. The chain combines TRBV4-1 with TRBJ2-5; 8 positions agree with TRBD2. Germline V gene data show CDR1 as MGHRA and CDR2 as YSYEKL. This CDR3 spans 17 amino acids. V was clipped by 3 bases and J by 2 bases; unmatched bases: 11. The CDR3 here is CASSHPGLIAGQETQYF. CDR3 in DNA: TGCGCCAGCAGCCATCCCGGCCTAATAGCGGGGCAAGAGACCCAGTACTTC.

This clone has more than one count but fewer than ten. The chain uses TRBV27 and TRBJ1-1; TRBD1 matches 7 bases. The V gene end was trimmed by 9 bases and the J gene end by 12 bases; junction bases not matched to a gene: 16. CDR1 is MNHEY, CDR2 SMNVEV, per germline (reference sequence). This CDR3 contains 13 residues. CDR3: CARLLLHDRETFF. The CDR3 DNA follows: TGTGCCAGATTGCTACTCCATGACAGGGAAACTTTCTTT.

The gene calls are TRBV6-5 and TRBJ1-2; D is possibly TRBD1 (5 bases). The CDR3 extends over 13 amino acids. V shed 7 bases and J shed 1 base, with 10 bases lying between them. Germline loops: CDR1 MNHEY, CDR2 SVGAGI. The CDR3 region is CASTGHLNYGYTF. The CDR3 region has the DNA TGTGCCAGCACGGGGCACCTTAACTATGGCTACACCTTC.

This clone came up a few times. J is TRBJ2-6 and V is TRBV27, with TRBD1 matching 7 bases. Germline V gives CDR1 MNHEY, CDR2 SMNVEV (reference sequence). CDR3 length: 16 residues. J was trimmed by 0 bases and V by 5 bases; bases with no gene match: 4. Here the CDR3 reads CASSPRDSSGANVLTF. For the CDR3, the DNA is TGTGCCAGCAGTCCGAGGGACAGCTCTGGGGCCAACGTCCTGACTTTC.

This rearrangement joins TRBV11-3 to TRBJ2-2, with TRBD1 identical over 7 bases. V lost 5 bases, J lost 4 bases, and 7 bases stayed unmatched. Looked up from germline, CDR1 is SGHNT and CDR2 is YENEEA. This CDR3 has 15 residues. The CDR3 here is CASSPGQWATGELFF. In nucleotides, the CDR3 is TGTGCCAGCAGCCCGGGACAGTGGGCCACCGGGGAGCTGTTTTTT.

The sample holds a few counts of this clone. The rearrangement joins TRBV30 to TRBJ1-5; 7 nucleotides line up with TRBD1. Germline CDR1 GTSNPN, CDR2 SVGIG (reference sequence). This CDR3 is built from 14 residues. Trimming cost V 2 bases and J 7 bases; bases outside gene matches: 8. CDR3 in amino acids: CAWSFTRGGQPQHF. The CDR3 DNA reads TGTGCCTGGAGTTTCACCCGAGGGGGCCAGCCCCAGCATTTT.

This clone was found a few times. V gene TRBV7-9 combines with J gene TRBJ2-5, with TRBD2 identical over 11 bases. Germline V gives CDR1 SEHNR, CDR2 FQNEAQ (reference sequence). This CDR3 has 15 amino acids. The V segment lost 1 base and the J segment 3 bases; nucleotides outside the gene matches: 1. The CDR3 sequence: CASSLEGLAEETQYF. DNA of the CDR3: TGTGCCAGCAGCTTAGAGGGACTAGCGGAAGAGACCCAGTACTTC.

The chain links TRBV7-2 to TRBJ2-3, with 10 bases identical to TRBD2. After removal of 4 bases from V and 8 bases from J, the junction contained 12 bases not matched to a gene. The V gene's germline CDR1 is SGHTA and CDR2 FQGNSA. The CDR3 consists of 16 residues. This CDR3 is CASSSTSGTRRATQYF. CDR3 in DNA: TGTGCCAGCAGCTCAACTAGCGGGACCCGCCGGGCTACGCAGTATTTT.

In DNA, the CDR3 is TGTGCCAGCAGCCCCGTCGCGTCCAAGAACACTGAAGCTTTCTTT. It specifies CASSPVASKNTEAFF. The V and J genes are TRBV7-9 and TRBJ1-1, with no clear D. The CDR3 extends over 15 amino acids. CDR1 and CDR2 (germline): SEHNR, FQNEAQ (reference sequence). V was trimmed by 5 bases and J by 1 base, leaving 14 bases between them.

This clone has a count of ten or more. Here the CDR3 DNA reads TGCGCCAGCAGCCAAGACTATCGGGAGCAGTTCTTC. Translating it yields CASSQDYREQFF. The chain links TRBV4-3 to TRBJ2-1; D uncertain. Germline V lookup: CDR1 LGHNA, CDR2 YSLEER. This CDR3 has 12 amino acids. V was shortened by 0 bases and J by 10 bases, with 7 bases between the two germline ends.

The chain recombines TRBV19 with TRBJ2-2, with 10 bases lining up with TRBD1. The trim removed 6 bases at V and 7 bases at J, leaving 17 bases unmatched. The CDR3 sequence is 18 residues long. Germline loops: CDR1 LNHDA, CDR2 SQIVND (reference sequence). The CDR3 region is CASSPTGGGIILGGELFF. CDR3 coding DNA: TGTGCCAGTAGCCCGACAGGGGGCGGGATAATCCTCGGCGGGGAGCTGTTTTTT.

The CDR3 region has the DNA TGTGCCTGGTCTGACACGTATGGCTACACCTTC. This codes for CAWSDTYGYTF. J is TRBJ1-2 and V is TRBV30; D remains unclear. V shed 5 bases and J shed 5 bases, with 9 bases lying between them. CDR3 size: 11 residues. The germline V gene encodes CDR1 GTSNPN and CDR2 SVGIG (reference sequence).